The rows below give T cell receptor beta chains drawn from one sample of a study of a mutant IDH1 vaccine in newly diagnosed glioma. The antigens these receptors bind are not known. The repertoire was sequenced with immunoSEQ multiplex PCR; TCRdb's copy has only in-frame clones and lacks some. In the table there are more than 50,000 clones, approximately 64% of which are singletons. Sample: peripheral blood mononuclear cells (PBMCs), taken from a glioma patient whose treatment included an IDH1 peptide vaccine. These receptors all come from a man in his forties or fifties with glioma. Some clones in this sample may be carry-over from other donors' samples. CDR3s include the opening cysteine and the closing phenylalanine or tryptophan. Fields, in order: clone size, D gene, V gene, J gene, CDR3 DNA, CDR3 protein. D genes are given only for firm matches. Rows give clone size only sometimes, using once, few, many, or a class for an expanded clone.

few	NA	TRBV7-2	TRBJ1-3	TGTGCCAGCAGCCGAGGAGGAGGGTTAGCTGGAAACACCATATATTTT	CASSRGGGLAGNTIYF
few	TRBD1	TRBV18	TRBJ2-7	TGTGCCAGCTCACCACTCGGACAGGGGAGCGACGAGCAGTACTTC	CASSPLGQGSDEQYF
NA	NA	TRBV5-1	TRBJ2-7	TGCGCCAGCAGCTCAGGGACCGTCGAGCAGTACTTC	CASSSGTVEQYF
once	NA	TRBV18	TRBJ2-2	TGTGCCAGCTCACCACGGACAGCGCAGTCCGGGGAGCTGTTTTTT	CASSPRTAQSGELFF
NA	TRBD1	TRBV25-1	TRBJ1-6	TGTGCCAGCAGGGGACAGGGAGGTTCACCCCTCCACTTT	CASRGQGGSPLHF
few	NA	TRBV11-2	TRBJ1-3	TGTGCCAGCACCCTCGGAAACACCATATATTTT	CASTLGNTIYF
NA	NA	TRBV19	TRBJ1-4	TGTGCCAGTAGTATGAGTGGACTACTTAATGAAAAACTGTTTTTT	CASSMSGLLNEKLFF
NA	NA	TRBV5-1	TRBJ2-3	TGCGCCAGCAGCTTCCCAGGGTCGACAGATACGCAGTATTTT	CASSFPGSTDTQYF
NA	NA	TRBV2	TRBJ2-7	TGTGCCAGCAGTGGCAGCGGGTCCTACGAGCAGTACTTC	CASSGSGSYEQYF
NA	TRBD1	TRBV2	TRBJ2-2	TGTGCCAGCTCGGACAGGGGGTTAGGAACCGGGGAGCTGTTTTTT	CASSDRGLGTGELFF
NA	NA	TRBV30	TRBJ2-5	TGTGCCTGGAGTGGGACACTAAAAGAGACCCAGTACTTC	CAWSGTLKETQYF
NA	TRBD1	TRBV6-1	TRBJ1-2	TGTGCCAGCAGGACCCGGACAGGGGGCGCAGAAGGCTACACCTTC	CASRTRTGGAEGYTF
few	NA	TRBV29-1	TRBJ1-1	TGCAGCGTCAGGTCAGGGAAGGCGAACACTGAAGCTTTCTTT	CSVRSGKANTEAFF